This T cell receptor beta chain derives from a study of blood T cell repertoires in COVID-19. Background on the study: Acute and convalescent COVID-19 samples came from the United States, Italy and Spain. From T cells, B-cell-depleted T cells, or PBMCs came the material, which was cDNA or gDNA.

Germline CDR1 is SGHTA and CDR2 is FQGNSA. The CDR3 is 16 residues long. Between the trimmed V and J ends, which lost 1 base and 5 bases, there was a span of 17 bases. Per the original data handling: From reference gene primer amplification, estimates of nucleated cell counts were derived. TCRdb keeps only in-frame clones here, not all; method: immunoSEQ multiplex PCR. D and trimming come from the DNA, and the V and J calls and clone size come from that table. The table records some 670,000 clones, 75% to 90% of them present only once. The rearrangement uses TRBV7-2 and TRBJ1-2; D not resolved. This receptor was obtained from a woman aged 18-30 years with acute or convalescent COVID-19. Sequenced sample: peripheral blood. CDR3 protein: CASSLVPHPRVYGYTF. The CDR3, as DNA: TGTGCCAGCAGCTTAGTCCCCCACCCTCGGGTATATGGCTACACCTTC. The full variable domain, with the rest looked up from reference TRBV7-2 and TRBJ1-2, is GAGVSQSPSNKVTEKGKDVELRCDPISGHTALYWYRQSLGQGLEFLIYFQGNSAPDKSGLPSDRFSAERTGGSVSTLTIQRTQQEDSAVYLCASSLVPHPRVYGYTFGSGTRLTVV.